This T cell receptor beta chain comes out of a study of vaccination and CD4 T cells after COVID-19. Study-level information: Each of the control cultures got a CEFX pool, an HIV-1 Nef pool, or no peptide.

The CDR3 sequence is 14 residues long. V lost 1 base to trimming and J lost 8 bases; unmatched junction nucleotides: 3. Germline CDR1 is MDHEN and CDR2 is SYDVKM. Worth noting for this clonotype: Its specificity is unknown.

As to treatment: roughly ten-day PBMC culture with coronavirus spike peptide pools or control peptides (ViraFEST assay). It was before the COVID-19 pandemic (2011-2018) that the unexposed donor's CD4+ T cells were collected. Sequenced with the Oncomine TCR Beta short-read assay was DNA taken from cultured CD4+ T cells. Scientists extracted genomic DNA from CD4+ T cells grown in culture. TCRdb re-analysed the PCR reads in MiXCR, keeping a single row per CDR3 protein. The data show thousands of distinct CDR3 sequences, 25% to 30% seen once. The receptor comes from a human donor in good health. Sequencing used CD4+ T cells from blood, cultured in vitro. The chain is built from TRBV28 and TRBJ1-2; 11 bases map to TRBD1. The CDR3 sequence is CASSLYRTGGGYTF. The DNA of the CDR3 is TGTGCCAGCAGTTTATACCGGACAGGGGGCGGCTACACCTTC.